The 32 T cell receptor beta chains below come from one sample, sequenced in a study of shared clonotypes between healthy human individuals. Produced via immunoSEQ multiplex PCR; TCRdb's table is partial and in-frame only. The profile shows over 850,000 clones, around 82% of them singletons. Sample: memory CD4+ T cells from PBMCs. Subset given: CD45RA-negative fraction. The receptor source for this set is a young man in good health. Some clones in this sample may be carry-over from other donors' samples.

As to this clone: The sample contains more than one DNA sequence encoding this CDR3. CDR3 nucleotides: TGTGCCAGCAACTCGGCCAACTACGAGCAGTACTTC. It translates to CASNSANYEQYF. The V gene is TRBV2, the J gene TRBJ2-7; D ambiguous. The CDR3 runs 12 residues. The V end was cut by 7 bases, the J end by 3 bases, with 10 bases between. Germline CDR1 is SNHLY and CDR2 is FYNNEI.

The chain uses TRBV10-2 and TRBJ1-3; 9 nucleotides line up with TRBD1. The CDR3 has 15 residues. Germline-derived CDR1 and CDR2 are WSHSY and SAAADI. With V trimmed by 6 bases and J by 0 bases, 3 bases remained unmatched. The CDR3 spells CASRTGGFSGNTIYF. Here the CDR3 DNA reads TGCGCCAGCAGGACAGGGGGTTTCTCTGGAAACACCATATATTTT.

This rearrangement joins TRBV5-1 to TRBJ2-1, with 7 positions matching TRBD2. V lost 6 bases, J lost 7 bases, and 7 bases stayed unmatched. Per the germline V gene, CDR1 is SGHRS and CDR2 is YFSETQ. There are 13 residues in the CDR3. CDR3 residues: CASMGGRGNEQFF. The CDR3, as DNA: TGCGCCAGCATGGGCGGGAGAGGGAATGAGCAGTTCTTC.

Many counts were recorded for this clone. Additional DNA sequences in this sample encode the identical CDR3. V and J are TRBV30 and TRBJ2-2, with 13 nucleotides matching TRBD2. Germline V gives CDR1 GTSNPN, CDR2 SVGIG (reference sequence). The length of the CDR3 is 15 residues. J lost 6 bases, V lost 3 bases, and 4 bases had no gene match. The DNA of the CDR3 is TGTGCCTGGAGACGACTAGCGGGAGGATCCGGGGAGCTGTTTTTT. This codes for CAWRRLAGGSGELFF.

The J gene is TRBJ1-4, the V gene TRBV5-1, with D possibly TRBD1 on 6 matching bases. Germline lookup yields CDR1 SGHRS and CDR2 YFSETQ. The CDR3 spans 15 residues. V gave up 1 base and J gave up 7 bases, with 14 bases separating them. The CDR3 DNA reads as TGCGCCAGCAGCTTGACTAGGGGAGGGGGTGAAAAACTGTTTTTT. Translated, it gives CASSLTRGGGEKLFF.

This clone has at least ten counts. The gene calls are TRBV19 and TRBJ1-1, with 8 positions matching TRBD1. This CDR3 spans 13 amino acids. Looked up from germline, CDR1 is LNHDA and CDR2 is SQIVND (reference sequence). The V gene end was trimmed by 9 bases and the J gene end by 4 bases; junction bases not matched to a gene: 7. The CDR3 region has the DNA TGTGCCAGCCACTTCCAGGGGGCCACTGAAGCTTTCTTT. Encoded protein: CASHFQGATEAFF.

CDR3 residues: CATSRDRASGSETQYF. Written as DNA, the CDR3 is TGTGCCACCAGCAGAGATCGGGCTAGCGGGAGCGAGACCCAGTACTTC. The chain links TRBV15 to TRBJ2-5, with TRBD2 matching 10 bases. Germline V CDR1 and CDR2: LNHNV, YYDKDF (reference sequence). Trimming removed 0 bases from V and 5 bases from J; junction bases left unmatched: 6. The CDR3 is 16 residues long. Together with reference TRBV15 and TRBJ2-5, the CDR3 gives the full variable domain: DAMVIQNPRYQVTQFGKPVTLSCSQTLNHNVMYWYQQKSSQAPKLLFHYYDKDFNNEADTPDNFQSRRPNTSFCFLDIRSPGLGDTAMYLCATSRDRASGSETQYFGPGTRLLVL.

The DNA of the CDR3 is TGTGCCAGCAGTTATGTAACAAGCAATGAAAAACTGTTTTTT. Translating it yields CASSYVTSNEKLFF. This sequence joins TRBV6-6 and TRBJ1-4; no reliable D call. Germline loops: CDR1 MNHNY, CDR2 SVGAGI (reference sequence). This CDR3 has 14 residues. V dropped 3 bases and J dropped 5 bases, with 10 bases sitting between them.

This clone was observed a single time. This sequence joins TRBV29-1 and TRBJ2-7; D may be TRBD2 (5 bases). V lost 4 bases, J lost 2 bases, and 6 bases lay in between. The germline gives CDR1 SQVTM, CDR2 ANQGSEA. The CDR3 is made up of 11 amino acids. CDR3 bases: TGCAGCGTTGCCGGGGCCTACGAGCAGTACTTC. It yields the protein CSVAGAYEQYF.

J is TRBJ2-3 and V is TRBV5-6; the D gene is possibly TRBD1 (6 bases). The CDR3 runs to 15 residues. From germline, CDR1 is SGHDT and CDR2 YYEEEE. V was trimmed by 3 bases and J by 2 bases, leaving 13 bases between them. CDR3 sequence reads: CASSSGQLFTDTQYF. DNA of the CDR3: TGTGCCAGCAGCTCGGGACAACTTTTCACAGATACGCAGTATTTT.

CDR3 nucleotide sequence: TGTGCCAGCACCCTTTTAGCGGGACTCCCCTACGAGCAGTACTTC. It encodes CASTLLAGLPYEQYF. The chain combines TRBV7-8 with TRBJ2-7, with 8 bases matching TRBD2. This CDR3 is 15 amino acids long. Germline trimming cut 7 bases from V and 2 bases from J; bases unmatched to any gene: 10. The germline gives CDR1 SGHVS, CDR2 FQNEAQ.

The genes are TRBV28 and TRBJ2-1; possible D gene TRBD2, 5 bases. Per the germline V gene, CDR1 is MDHEN and CDR2 is SYDVKM. The length of the CDR3 is 17 residues. Trimming took 3 bases from V and 5 from J, leaving 20 bases between them. The CDR3 DNA follows: TGTGCCAGCAGTTTCCCCTACACGACGCGGCGGGACAATGAGCAGTTCTTC. This encodes CASSFPYTTRRDNEQFF.

The rearrangement joins TRBV2 to TRBJ2-7, with a possible D match to TRBD2 (5 bases). CDR3 size: 13 residues. Trimming left V 7 bases short and J 3 bases short, with 13 bases between. CDR1 is SNHLY and CDR2 is FYNNEI in the germline V gene. As DNA, the CDR3 is TGTGCCAGCAAAGGAGGAGGTCTCTACGAGCAGTACTTC. It is translated as CASKGGGLYEQYF.

V and J are TRBV7-2 and TRBJ1-1; D gene ambiguous. V lost 5 bases to trimming and J lost 4 bases, with 17 bases between them. The CDR3 is made up of 15 amino acids. CDR1 and CDR2 from the germline V gene are SGHTA and FQGNSA. This CDR3 reads CASSLSQVKGTEAFF. The CDR3 nucleotides are TGTGCCAGCAGCCTTAGCCAGGTAAAAGGCACTGAAGCTTTCTTT.

This sequence joins TRBV5-6 and TRBJ2-7, with 10 bases fitting TRBD2. CDR3 size: 16 residues. V shed 3 bases, J shed 0 bases, and the junction held 6 bases outside the gene matches. Germline V gene data show CDR1 as SGHDT and CDR2 as YYEEEE. The CDR3 DNA sequence: TGTGCCAGCAGCTCGGCCGGGACTAGCGTCTCCTACGAGCAGTACTTC. This encodes CASSSAGTSVSYEQYF. The whole variable domain, filled in from reference TRBV5-6 and TRBJ2-7, reads DAGVTQSPTHLIKTRGQQVTLRCSPKSGHDTVSWYQQALGQGPQFIFQYYEEEERQRGNFPDRFSGHQFPNYSSELNVNALLLGDSALYLCASSSAGTSVSYEQYFGPGTRLTVT.

This chain links TRBV5-1 with TRBJ2-5, with TRBD2 matching over 7 bases. The CDR3 has 16 amino acids. Germline CDR1 is SGHRS and CDR2 is YFSETQ. V dropped 1 base and J dropped 2; count of bases not matched to a gene: 8. The CDR3 coding sequence is TGCGCCAGCAGCTTGCTAAGCGGGACGGGACAAGAGACCCAGTACTTC. Amino acid sequence: CASSLLSGTGQETQYF.

CDR3 nucleotides: TGTGCCAGCAGCTCCTTAGGCCGTACAGATACGCAGTATTTT. Encoded protein: CASSSLGRTDTQYF. This rearrangement joins TRBV7-3 to TRBJ2-3; D unresolved. This CDR3 is built from 14 residues. Trimming took off 4 bases at V and 3 bases at J, with 11 bases between the two ends. Germline CDR1 and CDR2: SGHTA and FQGTGA. Supplemented by reference TRBV7-3 and TRBJ2-3, the full variable domain reads GAGVSQTPSNKVTEKGKYVELRCDPISGHTALYWYRQSLGQGPEFLIYFQGTGAADDSGLPNDRFFAVRPEGSVSTLKIQRTERGDSAVYLCASSSLGRTDTQYFGPGTRLTVL.

The V and J genes are TRBV18 and TRBJ2-1; 7 nucleotides line up with TRBD1. CDR1 is KGHSH and CDR2 is LQKENI in the germline V gene. V trimming: 3 bases; J trimming: 14 bases; junction bases outside the gene matches: 10. The CDR3 runs to 13 residues. The CDR3 coding sequence is TGTGCCAGCTCACCGGGTTGGGGGACAGAGGAGTTCTTC. Its protein is CASSPGWGTEEFF.

The chain recombines TRBV6-5 with TRBJ2-1; TRBD2 matches at 10 bases. This CDR3 is 13 amino acids long. The ends lost 2 bases at V and 9 bases at J; junction bases unmatched: 1. The germline V gene encodes CDR1 MNHEY and CDR2 SVGAGI. The CDR3 is CASSYVAGGEQFF. CDR3 sequence (DNA): TGTGCCAGCAGTTACGTAGCGGGAGGTGAGCAGTTCTTC.

This clone appeared a single time. The chain joins TRBV28 to TRBJ2-3, with 8 bases aligning to TRBD2. CDR3 length: 15 residues. The ends lost 10 bases at V and 3 bases at J; junction bases unmatched: 12. In germline, CDR1 is MDHEN, CDR2 SYDVKM. The CDR3 is CAITRSAGGTDTQYF. DNA for the CDR3: TGTGCCATCACCCGTTCGGCGGGAGGAACAGATACGCAGTATTTT.

This rearrangement joins TRBV10-3 to TRBJ2-3; D is uncertain. The ends were cut back, 6 bases at V and 2 bases at J, with 12 bases in the middle. The CDR3 spans 14 residues. CDR1 is ENHRY, CDR2 SYGVKD, per germline. The CDR3 bases are TGTGCCATCAGCCGAGAGCGCAACACAGATACGCAGTATTTT. It codes for CAISRERNTDTQYF.

CDR3 region: CASSSAVGTPSYEQYF. DNA for the CDR3: TGTGCCAGCAGCTCGGCCGTCGGGACACCTTCCTACGAGCAGTACTTC. The genes are TRBV5-6 and TRBJ2-7; D may be TRBD1 (6 bases). The germline CDR1 and CDR2 sequences are SGHDT and YYEEEE. The CDR3 contains 16 residues. The V end was cut by 3 bases, the J end by 1 base, with 17 bases between.

This clone has only a few counts. This rearrangement joins TRBV5-6 to TRBJ2-7; unclear D gene. Germline loops: CDR1 SGHDT, CDR2 YYEEEE. CDR3 length: 12 amino acids. V lost 1 base to trimming and J lost 6 bases, with 8 bases between them. The CDR3 loop reads CASSLRLGEQYF. The CDR3 region has the DNA TGTGCCAGCAGCTTGAGGCTAGGCGAGCAGTACTTC. Drawing the rest from reference TRBV5-6 and TRBJ2-7, the complete variable domain is DAGVTQSPTHLIKTRGQQVTLRCSPKSGHDTVSWYQQALGQGPQFIFQYYEEEERQRGNFPDRFSGHQFPNYSSELNVNALLLGDSALYLCASSLRLGEQYFGPGTRLTVT.

The chain uses TRBV6-5 and TRBJ2-3, with 7 bases aligning to TRBD1. This CDR3 has 16 amino acids. Germline CDR1 and CDR2: MNHEY and SVGAGI. Losses at the gene ends were 2 bases for V and 0 bases for J; bases not matched to a gene: 5. DNA for the CDR3: TGTGCCAGCAGTTACGCAGGGGGACCTAGCACAGATACGCAGTATTTT. Translating it yields CASSYAGGPSTDTQYF.

This clone has at least ten counts. The rearrangement links TRBV7-9 to TRBJ1-1, with a tentative D call TRBD1 (6 bases). The V gene's germline CDR1 is SEHNR and CDR2 FQNEAQ (reference sequence). Deletions cut 3 bases from V and 1 base from J, with 12 bases between. The CDR3 has 15 amino acids. The CDR3 nucleotides read TGTGCCAGCAGCTTCTCAGGGGCTGGGAACACTGAAGCTTTCTTT. Translated: CASSFSGAGNTEAFF.

J is TRBJ2-7 and V is TRBV18; 8 bases fit TRBD2. Per the germline V gene, CDR1 is KGHSH and CDR2 is LQKENI. This CDR3 region has 14 residues. V trimming: 4 bases; J trimming: 4 bases; junction bases outside the gene matches: 6. The CDR3 sequence: CASSRAGVLYEQYF. In DNA, the CDR3 is TGTGCCAGCTCACGAGCGGGAGTCCTTTACGAGCAGTACTTC.

This clone was recorded only once. The rearrangement joins TRBV5-1 to TRBJ2-5; the D is unclear. Germline CDR1 is SGHRS and CDR2 is YFSETQ. This CDR3 spans 12 amino acids. V lost 2 bases, J lost 5 bases, and 7 bases lay in between. In nucleotides, the CDR3 is TGCGCCAGCAGCTTTTACGCTGAGACCCAGTACTTC. This sequence encodes CASSFYAETQYF. Variable domain in full (rest from reference TRBV5-1 and TRBJ2-5): KAGVTQTPRYLIKTRGQQVTLSCSPISGHRSVSWYQQTPGQGLQFLFEYFSETQRNKGNFPGRFSGRQFSNSRSEMNVSTLELGDSALYLCASSFYAETQYFGPGTRLLVL.

This clone was seen at least ten times. The same CDR3 can be traced to other DNA sequences in this sample. The rearrangement uses TRBV5-1 and TRBJ2-7, with 7 bases fitting TRBD1. J lost 3 bases, V lost 0 bases, and 0 bases had no gene match. CDR1 SGHRS and CDR2 YFSETQ come from the germline V gene. The CDR3 loop spans 13 amino acids. CDR3 amino acids: CASSLDRGYEQYF. CDR3 in DNA: TGCGCCAGCAGCTTGGACAGGGGCTACGAGCAGTACTTC.

This sequence joins TRBV7-2 and TRBJ1-5; D is unresolved. Germline CDR1 and CDR2: SGHTA and FQGNSA. This CDR3 has 13 residues. V lost 3 bases and J lost 5, with 8 bases in between. The CDR3 sequence is CASSFYRDQPQHF. In DNA form, the CDR3 reads TGTGCCAGCAGCTTTTACCGGGATCAGCCCCAGCATTTT.

This clone came up once. The V gene is TRBV11-2, the J gene TRBJ1-4; D remains ambiguous. CDR3 length: 14 amino acids. V lost 3 bases and J 2 bases, leaving 7 bases between the germline ends. Germline values: CDR1 SGHAT, CDR2 FQNNGV. The CDR3: CASSLGLTNEKLFF. CDR3 sequence (DNA): TGTGCCAGCAGCTTGGGGTTGACTAATGAAAAACTGTTTTTT.

This clone was counted between two and nine times. CDR3 protein: CASRLAGISYNEQFF. CDR3 in DNA: TGTGCCAGCAGACTAGCGGGGATCTCCTACAATGAGCAGTTCTTC. The V gene is TRBV4-2, the J gene TRBJ2-1, with TRBD2 matching 10 bases. The CDR3 extends over 15 amino acids. With V trimmed by 6 bases and J by 0 bases, 2 bases remained unmatched. CDR1 and CDR2 (germline): LGHNA, YNFKEQ.

Of note for this clone: Since a far larger clone is one base different, this is likely a read error. This CDR3 is also generated by other DNA sequences in the sample. The chain combines TRBV6-1 with TRBJ1-2; a possible D gene is TRBD1 (5 bases). V dropped 6 bases and J dropped 0 bases, with 8 bases sitting between them. The CDR3 sequence is 13 residues long. In germline, CDR1 is MNHNS, CDR2 SASEGT. CDR3 protein: CASSETANYGYTF. CDR3 sequence (DNA): TGTGCCAGCAGCGAGACAGCTAACTATGGCTACACCTTC.